Listed below are T cell receptor beta chains from one sample, sequenced in a study of T cells in Graves' hyperthyroidism and ophthalmopathy. MiXCR was run by TCRdb on the multiplex PCR reads, yielding one entry per CDR3 protein. The table shows 250,000 or so distinct CDR3 sequences, with approximately 16% occurring only once. The sequenced sample was blood. These receptors all stem from a woman aged 45-65 years with Graves' hyperthyroidism that later progressed to Graves' ophthalmopathy. Both conserved end residues are part of each CDR3. The D gene is left open where the match is weak. Size is omitted from some rows. Given values are once, few, many or a class for expanded clones.

size	J	D	V	CDR3	DNA
many	TRBJ2-1	TRBD2	TRBV5-1	CASRIAGADNEQFF	TGCGCCAGCAGGATAGCGGGAGCTGACAATGAGCAGTTCTTC
many	TRBJ2-2	TRBD2	TRBV15	CATSRDILASNTGELFF	TGTGCCACCAGCAGAGATATACTAGCGTCGAACACCGGGGAGCTGTTTTTT
many	TRBJ1-1	NA	TRBV2	CASRVQGFAEAFF	TGTGCCAGCAGAGTACAGGGTTTCGCTGAAGCTTTCTTT
many	TRBJ2-3	NA	TRBV20-1	CSAPDSQVTDTQYF	TGCAGTGCTCCGGACTCCCAGGTCACAGATACGCAGTATTTT
many	TRBJ2-7	NA	TRBV28	CASSPGTATYEQYF	TGTGCCAGCAGTCCCGGGACGGCGACCTACGAGCAGTACTTC
many	TRBJ2-1	NA	TRBV28	CASSFNSVGYNEQFF	TGTGCCAGCAGCTTCAATAGCGTTGGGTACAATGAGCAGTTCTTC
few	TRBJ1-4	NA	TRBV3-1	CASSQDLSRGEKLFF	TGTGCCAGCAGCCAGGACCTCTCGAGGGGAGAAAAACTGTTTTTT
many	TRBJ1-6	NA	TRBV27	CASSLTSVSPLHF	TGTGCCAGCAGTTTGACTTCGGTTTCACCCCTCCACTTT
NA	TRBJ2-3	TRBD2	TRBV20-1	CSARLAGGRDTQYF	TGCAGTGCTAGACTAGCGGGAGGTCGTGATACGCAGTATTTT
many	TRBJ2-1	TRBD2	TRBV29-1	CSVEPLSGSSYNEQFF	TGCAGCGTTGAGCCACTTAGCGGGAGCTCCTACAATGAGCAGTTCTTC
NA	TRBJ1-1	NA	TRBV28	CASSSLGQLNTEAFF	TGTGCCAGCAGTTCACTCGGACAGTTGAACACTGAAGCTTTCTTT
few	TRBJ1-3	NA	TRBV18	CASSLRHRSGNTIYF	TGTGCCAGCTCGCTACGACACCGCTCTGGAAACACCATATATTTT
NA	TRBJ2-2	TRBD1	TRBV7-6	CASSEGQGRGTGELFF	TGTGCCAGCAGCGAAGGACAGGGAAGGGGAACCGGGGAGCTGTTTTTT
many	TRBJ2-1	TRBD2	TRBV27	CASSKRTGTSDNEQFF	TGTGCCAGCAGTAAACGGACCGGGACTAGCGACAATGAGCAGTTCTTC
many	TRBJ2-7	TRBD1	TRBV28	CASSPTGVYSYEQYF	TGTGCCAGCAGTCCCACAGGGGTCTACTCCTACGAGCAGTACTTC
NA	TRBJ1-4	TRBD1	TRBV13	CASSRGTGGTEKLFF	TGTGCCAGCAGCCGCGGGACAGGGGGCACTGAAAAACTGTTTTTT
NA	TRBJ1-6	NA	TRBV19	CASTVSNSPLHF	TGTGCCAGTACCGTCAGTAATTCACCCCTCCACTTT
many	TRBJ1-2	TRBD1	TRBV18	CASSPGTGKGYTF	TGTGCCAGCTCACCGGGGACAGGGAAGGGCTACACCTTC
many	TRBJ1-1	NA	TRBV12-3/TRBV12-4	CASSFNSGGNTEAFF	TGTGCCAGCAGTTTTAATAGCGGGGGTAACACTGAAGCTTTCTTT
many	TRBJ2-7	NA	TRBV7-9	CASTPGHPYEQYF	TGTGCCAGCACTCCGGGACACCCCTACGAGCAGTACTTC
many	TRBJ1-5	NA	TRBV5-1	CASSLSDPGKQPQHF	TGCGCCAGCAGCTTGTCGGACCCCGGGAAGCAGCCCCAGCATTTT
few	TRBJ2-1	NA	TRBV7-9	CASSPIAISYNEQFF	TGTGCCAGCAGCCCCATAGCGATCTCCTACAATGAGCAGTTCTTC
many	TRBJ2-7	NA	TRBV2	CASSSGGASYEQYF	TGTGCCAGCAGCAGTGGGGGGGCTAGCTACGAGCAGTACTTC
many	TRBJ2-7	NA	TRBV6-1	CASIRTGIRSSYEQYF	TGTGCCAGCATCCGCACAGGGATAAGGAGCTCCTACGAGCAGTACTTC
many	TRBJ2-1	TRBD2	TRBV5-1	CAVGGGSSYNEQFF	TGCGCCGTTGGGGGGGGAAGCTCCTACAATGAGCAGTTCTTC
NA	TRBJ2-7	TRBD1	TRBV28	CASSPDRFSYEQYF	TGTGCCAGCAGTCCGGACAGGTTCTCCTACGAGCAGTACTTC
few	TRBJ2-7	NA	TRBV6-1	CASRPPGTLSYEQYF	TGTGCCAGCAGACCACCCGGGACACTATCCTACGAGCAGTACTTC
few	TRBJ1-1	NA	TRBV9	CASSARASKNTEAFF	TGTGCCAGCAGCGCAAGGGCCTCGAAGAACACTGAAGCTTTCTTT
many	TRBJ1-1	NA	TRBV28	CASMIGGVATEAFF	TGTGCCAGCATGATTGGGGGGGTGGCCACTGAAGCTTTCTTT
many	TRBJ2-5	NA	TRBV20-1	CSASLVGYTAKETQYF	TGCAGTGCTAGCCTCGTAGGGTATACCGCGAAAGAGACCCAGTACTTC
NA	TRBJ2-7	NA	TRBV7-7	CASSPLRQGIEQYF	TGTGCTAGCAGTCCCCTACGACAAGGGATCGAGCAGTACTTC
few	TRBJ1-4	NA	TRBV19	CASSMGEKLFF	TGTGCCAGTAGTATGGGTGAAAAACTGTTTTTT
many	TRBJ2-3	TRBD2	TRBV28	CASSSGTSGLPDTQYF	TGTGCCAGCAGTTCCGGGACTAGCGGGCTCCCAGATACGCAGTATTTT
many	TRBJ2-5	NA	TRBV2	CASSGTWETQYF	TGTGCCAGCAGCGGAACCTGGGAGACCCAGTACTTC
few	TRBJ1-1	NA	TRBV7-9	CASSSRTTEAFF	TGTGCCAGCAGCTCCCGGACCACTGAAGCTTTCTTT
many	TRBJ2-7	NA	TRBV27	CASSISLAYAYEQYF	TGTGCCAGCAGCATTTCTCTAGCGTATGCCTACGAGCAGTACTTC
many	TRBJ2-7	NA	TRBV20-1	CSASGRVYEQYF	TGCAGTGCTAGTGGGCGGGTCTACGAGCAGTACTTC
many	TRBJ2-6	NA	TRBV5-1	CASSSRQVISGANVLTF	TGCGCCAGCAGCTCTCGACAGGTTATCTCTGGGGCCAACGTCCTGACTTTC
many	TRBJ1-2	TRBD1	TRBV5-1	CASSFDRANYGYTF	TGCGCCAGCAGCTTCGACAGGGCGAACTATGGCTACACCTTC
many	TRBJ2-2	NA	TRBV20-1	CSASGRGMIAGELFF	TGCAGTGCTTCCGGGCGCGGCATGATCGCCGGGGAGCTGTTTTTT
NA	TRBJ1-2	TRBD1	TRBV27	CASSMDRGRRGYTF	TGTGCCAGCAGTATGGACAGGGGAAGGAGAGGCTACACCTTC
few	TRBJ2-2	NA	TRBV13	CASSSSGELFF	TGTGCCAGCAGCTCCTCCGGGGAGCTGTTTTTT
many	TRBJ2-1	TRBD2	TRBV11-2	CASSTLAGGPNNEQFF	TGTGCCAGCAGCACTCTAGCGGGAGGGCCCAACAATGAGCAGTTCTTC
NA	TRBJ2-3	NA	TRBV19	CASSKERARTDTQYF	TGTGCCAGTAGCAAAGAGCGCGCCCGCACAGATACGCAGTATTTT
many	TRBJ2-7	NA	TRBV30	CAWTLSGPSNEQYF	TGTGCCTGGACCTTATCGGGACCATCGAACGAGCAGTACTTC
NA	TRBJ1-6	NA	TRBV6-5	CASSYIPTDYNSPLHF	TGTGCCAGCAGTTATATTCCCACGGATTATAATTCACCCCTCCACTTT
NA	TRBJ2-1	NA	TRBV19	CASSVRWDYNEQFF	TGTGCCAGTAGCGTCAGATGGGATTACAATGAGCAGTTCTTC
many	TRBJ1-1	NA	TRBV12-3/TRBV12-4	CASNFGGLSTEAFF	TGTGCCAGCAATTTTGGGGGGTTGAGCACTGAAGCTTTCTTT
many	TRBJ2-1	TRBD2	TRBV9	CASSVGVAGASYNEQFF	TGTGCCAGCAGCGTAGGGGTAGCGGGAGCCTCCTACAATGAGCAGTTCTTC
many	TRBJ1-1	TRBD1	TRBV20-1	CSASNPGQGATEAFF	TGCAGTGCTAGCAACCCGGGACAGGGGGCCACTGAAGCTTTCTTT
many	TRBJ2-7	NA	TRBV7-6	CASSPTLAYEQYF	TGTGCCAGCAGCCCCACCCTAGCCTACGAGCAGTACTTC
few	TRBJ2-7	TRBD2	TRBV19	CASSIPSSGGFYEQYF	TGTGCCAGTAGTATACCCAGCTCGGGGGGATTCTACGAGCAGTACTTC
few	TRBJ2-3	TRBD1	TRBV19	CASSTPGGTQYF	TGTGCCAGTAGTACCCCAGGGGGCACGCAGTATTTT
few	TRBJ2-2	NA	TRBV24-1	CATSRQVAGELFF	TGTGCCACCAGTAGACAGGTGGCCGGGGAGCTGTTTTTT